This is a list of T cell receptor beta chains from one sample in a study of cytotoxic CD8 clonotypes in ibrutinib-treated CLL. Sequencing was performed with immunoSEQ multiplex PCR; in TCRdb, only in-frame clones are kept and a portion is missing. This table holds about 140,000 clones, more than 85% found once. The sample consisted of PBMCs, taken after 12 months of ibrutinib treatment. The origin of the receptors is a human donor with chronic lymphocytic leukemia. Both conserved end residues are part of each CDR3. A D gene is named only where the DNA matches it firmly. Size is omitted from some rows. Given values are once, few, many or a class for expanded clones.

J	size	V	D	DNA	CDR3
TRBJ2-3	once	TRBV27	-	TGTGCCAGCACCAGATCAGCTGGCACAGATACGCAGTATTTT	CASTRSAGTDTQYF
TRBJ2-2	-	TRBV9	TRBD1	TGTGCCAGCAGCGCCTCGACAGGGTCCGTCACCGGGGAGCTGTTTTTT	CASSASTGSVTGELFF
TRBJ2-7	-	TRBV28	-	TGTGCCAGCAGCCCCCAAAGGAGGTGGAACGAGCAGTACTTC	CASSPQRRWNEQYF
TRBJ2-3	-	TRBV19	-	TGTGCCAGTAGTACGAGGGGAGCTGGGACAGATACGCAGTATTTT	CASSTRGAGTDTQYF
TRBJ1-2	-	TRBV30	-	TGTGCCTGGAGCCTGGACGGAGAATACTATGGCTACACCTTC	CAWSLDGEYYGYTF
TRBJ2-7	-	TRBV21-1	-	TGTGCCAGCAGTAGACTAGCGGGGGGCTACGAGCAGTACTTC	CASSRLAGGYEQYF
TRBJ2-5	once	TRBV7-8	TRBD2	TGTGCCAGCGAATATGGGCTAGCGGGATACGAGACCCAGTACTTC	CASEYGLAGYETQYF
TRBJ2-2	-	TRBV7-9	-	TGTGCCAGCAGCTTTCCAGGGGAGCTGTTTTTT	CASSFPGELFF
TRBJ1-5	-	TRBV7-8	-	TGTGCCAGCAGCTCAGACAGGAGCAATCAGCCCCAGCATTTT	CASSSDRSNQPQHF
TRBJ2-5	-	TRBV18	-	TGTGCCAGCTCACCACAATCCCAAACCGGGACCCAGTACTTC	CASSPQSQTGTQYF
TRBJ2-2	-	TRBV4-2	TRBD1	TGTGCCAGCAGCCGAAACGGACAGGGCCCGAACACCGGGGAGCTGTTTTTT	CASSRNGQGPNTGELFF
TRBJ2-2	-	TRBV7-2	-	TGTGCCAGCAGCTTTAGGCGGACCGGGGAGCTGTTTTTT	CASSFRRTGELFF
TRBJ2-1	-	TRBV5-1	-	TGCGCCAGCAGGGCCCAAGTGAGTTTTAACAATGAGCAGTTCTTC	CASRAQVSFNNEQFF
TRBJ2-2	-	TRBV7-6	TRBD1	TGTGCCAGCAGCTCCTCCATCGACAGGGGGCTTAGGACCGGGGAGCTGTTTTTT	CASSSSIDRGLRTGELFF
TRBJ2-2	-	TRBV6-5	-	TGTGCCAGCAGTGTCCGTACGATGGCCGGGGAGCTGTTTTTT	CASSVRTMAGELFF
TRBJ1-3	-	TRBV19	-	TGTGCCAGTAGGGTCCCGGTGGCTGGAAACACCATATATTTT	CASRVPVAGNTIYF
TRBJ1-1	-	TRBV5-1	-	TGCGCCAGCAGCACCCGGGTTCGGGGAACCACTGAAGCTTTCTTT	CASSTRVRGTTEAFF
TRBJ2-7	-	TRBV19	-	TGTGCCAGTAGTATGGTGGGTTTCTCAGAGCAGTACTTC	CASSMVGFSEQYF
TRBJ2-6	-	TRBV2	-	TGTGCCAGCACCCGGGACGCCCCAGTCCTGACTTTC	CASTRDAPVLTF
TRBJ2-7	-	TRBV5-1	-	TGCGCCAGCAGCTTGGTAGGACTCTCCTACGAGCAGTACTTC	CASSLVGLSYEQYF
TRBJ1-2	-	TRBV29-1	-	TGCAGCGTTGAAGGAGAGGGCGGAGAAAACTATGGCTACACCTTC	CSVEGEGGENYGYTF
TRBJ2-2	-	TRBV19	TRBD2	TGTGCCAGTAAGACGGGAGGGGCCGGGGAGCTGTTTTTT	CASKTGGAGELFF
TRBJ2-7	-	TRBV28	TRBD2	TGTGCCAGCAGTTTATTCGTAGCGGGGGCCTACGAGCAGTACTTC	CASSLFVAGAYEQYF
TRBJ2-2	-	TRBV11-2	-	TGTGCCAGCAGCCCGACGGTTCCCCCCGGGGAGCTGTTTTTT	CASSPTVPPGELFF
TRBJ2-2	-	TRBV27	-	TGTGCCAGCAGTCCATCCCCTGGGGGGTCCAACACCGGGGAGCTGTTTTTT	CASSPSPGGSNTGELFF
TRBJ2-1	-	TRBV7-7	TRBD2	TGTGCTAGCAGCTTAGAATGGTCAGCGGGAGTTCATGAGCAGTTCTTC	CASSLEWSAGVHEQFF
TRBJ1-5	-	TRBV19	TRBD1	TGTGCCAGTAGTATAGCGGGACAGAATCAGCCCCAGCATTTT	CASSIAGQNQPQHF
TRBJ2-1	-	TRBV28	-	TGTGCCAGCAGCAGAACGGGATATGAGCAGTTCTTC	CASSRTGYEQFF
TRBJ1-4	-	TRBV27	TRBD1	TGTGCCAGCAGCAAATTGTCGACAGGGGATGAAAAACTGTTTTTT	CASSKLSTGDEKLFF
TRBJ2-3	-	TRBV11-3	TRBD1	TGTGCCAGCAGCTTAGGACAGGGGGCGGCAGATACGCAGTATTTT	CASSLGQGAADTQYF
TRBJ2-2	few	TRBV28	TRBD1	TGTGCCAGCAGACCCGGGACAGTGAACACCGGGGAGCTGTTTTTT	CASRPGTVNTGELFF
TRBJ1-2	-	TRBV14	TRBD1	TGTGCCAGCAGGGTGGACAGGGCCAACTATGGCTACACCTTC	CASRVDRANYGYTF
TRBJ1-1	-	TRBV2	-	TGTGCCAGGGACCCCTTTATGAACACTGAAGCTTTCTTT	CARDPFMNTEAFF
TRBJ2-6	-	TRBV2	-	TGTGCCAGCAGGAGACCCGACAGCTCTGGGGCCAACGTCCTGACTTTC	CASRRPDSSGANVLTF
TRBJ2-7	-	TRBV27	TRBD2	TGTGCCAGCAGTGAGGGACTAGCGGAGTACTACGAGCAGTACTTC	CASSEGLAEYYEQYF
TRBJ1-1	-	TRBV6-5	-	TGTGCCAGCAGTTACCGGTTGAGAGGGGCTGAAGCTTTCTTT	CASSYRLRGAEAFF
TRBJ2-1	-	TRBV4-2	-	TGTGCCAGCAGCCAAGTGACGAATGAGCAGTTCTTC	CASSQVTNEQFF
TRBJ2-1	-	TRBV7-3	TRBD1	TGTGCCAGCAGCTTCGGGACAGGGGAATACAATGAGCAGTTCTTC	CASSFGTGEYNEQFF
TRBJ2-2	once	TRBV7-8	-	TGTGCCAGCAGCGTACGGACAGAAAAGAACACCGGGGAGCTGTTTTTT	CASSVRTEKNTGELFF
TRBJ2-1	-	TRBV13	TRBD2	TGTGCCAGCAGCCTCAAAGCGGGAGCTTACAATGAGCAGTTCTTC	CASSLKAGAYNEQFF
TRBJ2-7	-	TRBV30	-	TGTGCCTGGAGGGACACCCCCTACGAGCAGTACTTC	CAWRDTPYEQYF
TRBJ1-3	-	TRBV4-2	TRBD1	TGTGCCAGCAGCCTGAAAGGGGGCCGCGACTCTGGAAACACCATATATTTT	CASSLKGGRDSGNTIYF
TRBJ2-7	-	TRBV28	-	TGTGCCAGCAGGAGGGACGGGAACTACGAGCAGTACTTC	CASRRDGNYEQYF
TRBJ1-3	-	TRBV30	-	TGTGCCTGGAGTGCCTTCGACAGGCCGTTCTCTGGAAACACCATATATTTT	CAWSAFDRPFSGNTIYF
TRBJ1-1	-	TRBV6-1	-	TGTGCCAGCAGTGCACAAGAGCATAACACTGAAGCTTTCTTT	CASSAQEHNTEAFF
TRBJ2-7	-	TRBV27	-	TGTGCCAGCAGCCCGGTAAATAGGGTCTACGAGCAGTACTTC	CASSPVNRVYEQYF
TRBJ1-1	-	TRBV30	-	TGTGCCTGGAGTCGAACGGGGGATACTGAAGCTTTCTTT	CAWSRTGDTEAFF
TRBJ2-1	-	TRBV11-3	TRBD2	TGTGCCAGCGGCGGGAGTGGAGATGAGCAGTTCTTC	CASGGSGDEQFF
TRBJ2-5	-	TRBV20-1	-	TGCAGTGCTACGGGCGGAGAGACCCAGTACTTC	CSATGGETQYF
TRBJ2-1	many	TRBV27	-	TGTGCCAGCAGTTTATCGAGAAGGGAGCAGTTCTTC	CASSLSRREQFF
TRBJ2-7	-	TRBV6-6	-	TGTGCCAGCAGTTCGGTAAGGGCCGAGCAGTACTTC	CASSSVRAEQYF
TRBJ2-7	-	TRBV7-2	-	TGTGCCAGCAGCTTAGTTCAGGGGACCTACGAGCAGTACTTC	CASSLVQGTYEQYF
TRBJ1-2	-	TRBV7-9	-	TGTGCCAGCAGCTTAGGGGGCGCATCTGTTGGCTACACCTTC	CASSLGGASVGYTF